This T cell receptor beta chain was profiled in a study of preoperative IRX-2 immunotherapy in early breast cancer. After removal of 3 bases from V and 0 bases from J, the junction contained 4 bases not matched to a gene. The CDR3 extends over 18 amino acids. From germline, CDR1 is LGHNA and CDR2 YSLEER. The treatment was: preoperative locoregional IRX-2 cytokine immunotherapy. Sequenced by immunoSEQ multiplex PCR; TCRdb stores in-frame clones only, minus some. The repertoire holds some 25,000 clones, with 80% to 90% as singletons. This chain uses TRBV4-3 with TRBJ2-2; TRBD2 agrees at 13 bases. The receptor was derived from a human donor with breast cancer. This specimen was tumor tissue, taken after IRX-2 immunotherapy. CDR3 sequence: CASSQRTSGGPNTGELFF. DNA of the CDR3: TGCGCCAGCAGCCAGCGGACTAGCGGGGGCCCGAACACCGGGGAGCTGTTTTTT.